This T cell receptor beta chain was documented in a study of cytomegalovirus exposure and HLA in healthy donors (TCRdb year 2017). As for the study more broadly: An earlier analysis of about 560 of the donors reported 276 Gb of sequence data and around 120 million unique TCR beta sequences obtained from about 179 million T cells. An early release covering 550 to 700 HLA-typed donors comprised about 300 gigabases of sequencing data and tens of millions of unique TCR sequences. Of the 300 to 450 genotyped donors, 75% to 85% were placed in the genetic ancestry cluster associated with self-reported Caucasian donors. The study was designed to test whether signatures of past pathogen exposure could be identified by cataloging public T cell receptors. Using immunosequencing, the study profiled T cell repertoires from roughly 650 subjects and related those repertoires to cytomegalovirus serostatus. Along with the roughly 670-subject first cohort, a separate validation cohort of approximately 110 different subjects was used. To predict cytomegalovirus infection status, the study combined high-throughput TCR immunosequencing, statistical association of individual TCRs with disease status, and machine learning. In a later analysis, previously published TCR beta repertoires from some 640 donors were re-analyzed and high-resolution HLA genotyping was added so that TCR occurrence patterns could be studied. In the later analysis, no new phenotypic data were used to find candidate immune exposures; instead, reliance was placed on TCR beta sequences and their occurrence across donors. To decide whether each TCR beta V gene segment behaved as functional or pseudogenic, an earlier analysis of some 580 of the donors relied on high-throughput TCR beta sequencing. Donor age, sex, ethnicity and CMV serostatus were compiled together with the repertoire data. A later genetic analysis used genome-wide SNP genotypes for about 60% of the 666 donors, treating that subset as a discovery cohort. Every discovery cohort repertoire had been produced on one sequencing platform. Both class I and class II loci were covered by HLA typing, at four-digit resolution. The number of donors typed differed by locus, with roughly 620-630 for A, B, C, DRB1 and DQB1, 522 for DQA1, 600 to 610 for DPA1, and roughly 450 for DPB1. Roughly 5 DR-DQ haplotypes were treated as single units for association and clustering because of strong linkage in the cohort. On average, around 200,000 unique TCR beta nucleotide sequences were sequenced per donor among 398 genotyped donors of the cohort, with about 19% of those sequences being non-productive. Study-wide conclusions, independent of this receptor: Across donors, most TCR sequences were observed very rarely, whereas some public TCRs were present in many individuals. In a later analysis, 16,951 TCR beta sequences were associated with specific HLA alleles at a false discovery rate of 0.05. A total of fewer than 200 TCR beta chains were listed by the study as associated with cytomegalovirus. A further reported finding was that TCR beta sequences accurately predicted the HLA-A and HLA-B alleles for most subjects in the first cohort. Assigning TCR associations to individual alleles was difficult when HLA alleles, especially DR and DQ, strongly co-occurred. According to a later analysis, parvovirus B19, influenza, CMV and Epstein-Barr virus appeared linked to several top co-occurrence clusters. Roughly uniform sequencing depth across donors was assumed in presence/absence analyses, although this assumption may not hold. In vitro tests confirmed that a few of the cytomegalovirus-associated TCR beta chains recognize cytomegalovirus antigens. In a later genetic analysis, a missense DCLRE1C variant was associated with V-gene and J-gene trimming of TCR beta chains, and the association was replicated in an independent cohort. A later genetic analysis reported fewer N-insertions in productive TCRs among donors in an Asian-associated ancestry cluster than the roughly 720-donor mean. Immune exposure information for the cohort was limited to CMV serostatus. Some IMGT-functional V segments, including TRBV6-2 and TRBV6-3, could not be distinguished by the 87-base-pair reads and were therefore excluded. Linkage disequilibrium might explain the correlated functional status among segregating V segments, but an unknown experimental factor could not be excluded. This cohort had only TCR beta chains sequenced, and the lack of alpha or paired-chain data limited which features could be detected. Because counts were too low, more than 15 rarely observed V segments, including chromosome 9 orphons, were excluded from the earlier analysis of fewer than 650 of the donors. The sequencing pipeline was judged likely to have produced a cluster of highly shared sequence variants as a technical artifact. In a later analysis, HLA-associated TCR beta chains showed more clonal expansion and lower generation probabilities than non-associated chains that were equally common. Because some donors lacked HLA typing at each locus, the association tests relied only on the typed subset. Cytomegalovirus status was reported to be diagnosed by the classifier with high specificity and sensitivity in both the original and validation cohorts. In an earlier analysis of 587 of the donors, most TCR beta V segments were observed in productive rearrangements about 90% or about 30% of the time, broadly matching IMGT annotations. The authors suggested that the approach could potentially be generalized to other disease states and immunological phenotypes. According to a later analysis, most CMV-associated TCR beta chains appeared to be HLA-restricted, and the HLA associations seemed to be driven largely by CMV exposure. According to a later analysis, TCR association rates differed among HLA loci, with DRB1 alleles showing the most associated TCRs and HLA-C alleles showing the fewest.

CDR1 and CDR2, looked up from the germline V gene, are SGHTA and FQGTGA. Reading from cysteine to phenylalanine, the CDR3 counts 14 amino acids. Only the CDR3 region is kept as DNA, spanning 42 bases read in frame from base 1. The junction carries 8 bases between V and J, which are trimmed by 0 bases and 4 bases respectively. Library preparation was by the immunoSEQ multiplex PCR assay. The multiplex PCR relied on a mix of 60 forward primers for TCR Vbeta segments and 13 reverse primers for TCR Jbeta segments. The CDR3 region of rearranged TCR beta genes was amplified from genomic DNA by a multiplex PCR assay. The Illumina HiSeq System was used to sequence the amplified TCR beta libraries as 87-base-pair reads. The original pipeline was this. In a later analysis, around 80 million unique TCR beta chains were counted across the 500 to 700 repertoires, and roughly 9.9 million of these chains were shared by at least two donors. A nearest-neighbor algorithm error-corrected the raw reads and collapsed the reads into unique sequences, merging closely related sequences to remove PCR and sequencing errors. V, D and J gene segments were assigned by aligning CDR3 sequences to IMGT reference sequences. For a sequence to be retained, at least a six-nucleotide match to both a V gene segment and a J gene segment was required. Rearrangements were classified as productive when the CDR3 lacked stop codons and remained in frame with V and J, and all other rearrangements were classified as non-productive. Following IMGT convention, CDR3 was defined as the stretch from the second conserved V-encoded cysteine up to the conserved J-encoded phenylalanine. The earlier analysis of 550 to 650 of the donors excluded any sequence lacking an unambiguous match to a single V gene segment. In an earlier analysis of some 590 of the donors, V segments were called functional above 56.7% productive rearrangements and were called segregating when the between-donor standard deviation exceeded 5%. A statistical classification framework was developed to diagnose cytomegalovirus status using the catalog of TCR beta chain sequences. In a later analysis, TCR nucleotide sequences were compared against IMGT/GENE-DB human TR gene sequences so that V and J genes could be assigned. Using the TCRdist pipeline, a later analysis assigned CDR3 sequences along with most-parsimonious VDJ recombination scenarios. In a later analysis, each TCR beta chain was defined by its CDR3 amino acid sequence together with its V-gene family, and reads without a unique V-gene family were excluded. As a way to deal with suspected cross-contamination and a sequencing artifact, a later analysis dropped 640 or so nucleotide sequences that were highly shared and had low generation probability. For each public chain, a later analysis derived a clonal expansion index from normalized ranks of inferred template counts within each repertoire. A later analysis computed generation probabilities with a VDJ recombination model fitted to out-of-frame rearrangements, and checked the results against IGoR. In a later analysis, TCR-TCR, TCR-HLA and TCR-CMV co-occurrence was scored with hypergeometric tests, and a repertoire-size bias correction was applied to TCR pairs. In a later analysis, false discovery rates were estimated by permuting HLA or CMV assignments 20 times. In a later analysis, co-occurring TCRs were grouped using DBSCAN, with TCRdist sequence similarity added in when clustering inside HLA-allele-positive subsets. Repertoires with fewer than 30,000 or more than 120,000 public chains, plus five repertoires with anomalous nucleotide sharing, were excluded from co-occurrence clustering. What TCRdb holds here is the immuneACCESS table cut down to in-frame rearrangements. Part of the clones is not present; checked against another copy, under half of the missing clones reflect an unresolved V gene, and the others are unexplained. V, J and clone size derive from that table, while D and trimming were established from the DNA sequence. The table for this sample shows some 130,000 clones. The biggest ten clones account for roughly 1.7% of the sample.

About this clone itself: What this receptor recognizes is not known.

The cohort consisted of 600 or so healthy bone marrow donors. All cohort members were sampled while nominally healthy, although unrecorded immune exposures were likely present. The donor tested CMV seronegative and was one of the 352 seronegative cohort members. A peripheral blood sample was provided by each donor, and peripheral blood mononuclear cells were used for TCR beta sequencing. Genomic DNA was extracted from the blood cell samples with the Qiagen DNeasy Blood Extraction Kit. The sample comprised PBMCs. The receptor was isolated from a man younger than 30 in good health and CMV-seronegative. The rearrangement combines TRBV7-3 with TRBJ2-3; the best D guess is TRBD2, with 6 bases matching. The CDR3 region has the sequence CASSLTAGSDTQYF. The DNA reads TGTGCCAGCAGCTTAACTGCGGGATCAGATACGCAGTATTTT.